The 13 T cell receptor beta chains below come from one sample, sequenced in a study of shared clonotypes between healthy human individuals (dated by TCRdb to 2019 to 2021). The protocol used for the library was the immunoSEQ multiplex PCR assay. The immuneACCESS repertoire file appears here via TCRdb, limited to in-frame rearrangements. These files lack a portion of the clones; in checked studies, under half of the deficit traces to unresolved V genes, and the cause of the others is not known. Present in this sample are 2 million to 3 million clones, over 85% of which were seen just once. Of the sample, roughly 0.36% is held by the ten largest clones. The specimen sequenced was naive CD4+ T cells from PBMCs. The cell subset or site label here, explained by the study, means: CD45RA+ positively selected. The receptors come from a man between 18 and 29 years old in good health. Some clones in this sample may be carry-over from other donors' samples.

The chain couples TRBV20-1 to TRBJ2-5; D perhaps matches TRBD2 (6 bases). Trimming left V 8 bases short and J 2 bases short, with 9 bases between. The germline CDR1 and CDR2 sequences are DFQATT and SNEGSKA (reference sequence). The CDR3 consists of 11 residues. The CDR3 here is CSRDLQETQYF. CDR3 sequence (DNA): TGCAGTAGGGACTTACAAGAGACCCAGTACTTC.

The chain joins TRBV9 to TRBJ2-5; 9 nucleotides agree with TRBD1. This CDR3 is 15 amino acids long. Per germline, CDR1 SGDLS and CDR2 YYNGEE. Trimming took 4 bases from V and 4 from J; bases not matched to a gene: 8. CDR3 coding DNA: TGTGCCAGCAGCCCCCGGCGGACAGGGGTAGAGACCCAGTACTTC. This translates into CASSPRRTGVETQYF.

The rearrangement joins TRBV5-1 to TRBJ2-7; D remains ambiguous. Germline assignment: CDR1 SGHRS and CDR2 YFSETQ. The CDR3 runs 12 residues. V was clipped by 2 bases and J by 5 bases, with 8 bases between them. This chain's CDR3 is CASSFSGNEQYF. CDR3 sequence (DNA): TGCGCCAGCAGCTTCTCGGGTAACGAGCAGTACTTC.

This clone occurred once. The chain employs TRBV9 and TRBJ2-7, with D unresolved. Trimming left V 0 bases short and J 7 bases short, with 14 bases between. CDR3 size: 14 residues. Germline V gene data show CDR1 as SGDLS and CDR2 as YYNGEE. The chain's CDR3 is CASSVGDFPSEQYF. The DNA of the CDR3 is TGTGCCAGCAGCGTAGGTGACTTCCCCTCGGAGCAGTACTTC.

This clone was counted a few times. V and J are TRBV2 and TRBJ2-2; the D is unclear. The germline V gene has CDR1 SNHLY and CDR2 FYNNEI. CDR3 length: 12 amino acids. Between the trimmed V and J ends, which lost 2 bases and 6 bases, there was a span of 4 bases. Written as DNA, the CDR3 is TGTGCCAGCAGTGAATTTGCCGGGGAGCTGTTTTTT. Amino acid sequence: CASSEFAGELFF.

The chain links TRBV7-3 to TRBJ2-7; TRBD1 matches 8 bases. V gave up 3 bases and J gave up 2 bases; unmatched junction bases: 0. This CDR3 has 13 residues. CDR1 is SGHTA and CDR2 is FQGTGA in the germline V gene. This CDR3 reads CASSLDRAYEQYF. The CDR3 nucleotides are TGTGCCAGCAGCTTGGACAGGGCCTACGAGCAGTACTTC.

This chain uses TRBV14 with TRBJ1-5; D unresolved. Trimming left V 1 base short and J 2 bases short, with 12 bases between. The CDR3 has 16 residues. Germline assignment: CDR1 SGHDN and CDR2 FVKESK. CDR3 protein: CASSQGAGIGNQPQHF. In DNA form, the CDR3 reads TGTGCCAGCAGCCAAGGGGCGGGAATTGGCAATCAGCCCCAGCATTTT.

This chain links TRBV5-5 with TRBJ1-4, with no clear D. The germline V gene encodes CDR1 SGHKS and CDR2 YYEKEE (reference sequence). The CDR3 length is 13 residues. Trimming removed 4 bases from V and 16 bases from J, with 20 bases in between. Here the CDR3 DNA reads TGTGCCAGCAGCCGTTCCCCCTGGAACGGAGGGTTTTTT. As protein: CASSRSPWNGGFF.

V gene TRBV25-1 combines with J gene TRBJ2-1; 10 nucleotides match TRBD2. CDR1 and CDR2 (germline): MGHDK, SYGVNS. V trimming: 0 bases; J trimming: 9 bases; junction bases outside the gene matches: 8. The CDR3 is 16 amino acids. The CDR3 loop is CASSEYFSGRGIEQFF. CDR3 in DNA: TGTGCCAGCAGTGAATATTTCAGCGGGAGGGGGATTGAGCAGTTCTTC.

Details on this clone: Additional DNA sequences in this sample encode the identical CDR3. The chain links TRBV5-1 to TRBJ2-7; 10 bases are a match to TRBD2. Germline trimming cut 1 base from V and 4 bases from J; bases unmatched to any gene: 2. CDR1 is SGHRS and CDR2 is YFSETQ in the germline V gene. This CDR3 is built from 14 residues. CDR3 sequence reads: CASSLTSGAYEQYF. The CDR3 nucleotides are TGCGCCAGCAGCTTGACTAGCGGGGCGTACGAGCAGTACTTC.

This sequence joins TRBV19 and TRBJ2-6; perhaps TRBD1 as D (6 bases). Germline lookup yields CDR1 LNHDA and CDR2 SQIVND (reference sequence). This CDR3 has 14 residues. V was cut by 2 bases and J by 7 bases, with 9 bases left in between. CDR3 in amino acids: CASSIRTVANVLTF. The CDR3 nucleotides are TGTGCCAGTAGTATAAGGACAGTAGCCAACGTCCTGACTTTC.

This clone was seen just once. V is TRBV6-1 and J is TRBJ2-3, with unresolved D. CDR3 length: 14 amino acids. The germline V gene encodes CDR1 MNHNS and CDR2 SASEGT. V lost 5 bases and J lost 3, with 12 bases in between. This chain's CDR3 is CASSPDQNTDTQYF. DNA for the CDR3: TGTGCCAGCAGTCCGGACCAAAATACAGATACGCAGTATTTT.

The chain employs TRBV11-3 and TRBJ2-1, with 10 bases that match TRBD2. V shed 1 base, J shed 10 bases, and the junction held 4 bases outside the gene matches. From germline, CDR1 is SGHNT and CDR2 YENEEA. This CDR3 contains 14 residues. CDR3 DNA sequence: TGTGCCAGCAGCTTAGGGCTAGCGGGAGACGAGCAGTTCTTC. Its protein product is CASSLGLAGDEQFF. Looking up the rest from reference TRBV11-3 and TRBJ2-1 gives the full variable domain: EAGVVQSPRYKIIEKKQPVAFWCNPISGHNTLYWYLQNLGQGPELLIRYENEEAVDDSQLPKDRFSAERLKGVDSTLKIQPAELGDSAVYLCASSLGLAGDEQFFGPGTRLTVL.